This TCR beta chain was recorded in a study of blood T cell repertoires in COVID-19. At the level of the study: PBMCs, B-cell-depleted T cells, or T cells were the source of the cDNA or gDNA that made up the material.

A Seattle source enrolled patients during active infection and followed them longitudinally. Per the germline V gene, CDR1 is LNHDA and CDR2 is SQIVND (reference sequence). V was clipped by 9 bases and J by 2 bases; unmatched bases: 4. This CDR3 has 14 residues. Produced via immunoSEQ multiplex PCR; TCRdb's table is partial and in-frame only. Of about 120,000 clones in the sample, almost 90% were seen once. The rearrangement joins TRBV19 to TRBJ1-5, with 10 bases identical to TRBD1. The clonotype was recovered from a woman aged 55 to 70 with COVID-19, enrolled during active disease. The sample taken for sequencing was peripheral blood. CDR3 sequence reads: CASSGTGGNQPQHF. The DNA for the CDR3 is TGTGCCAGCTCCGGGACAGGGGGCAATCAGCCCCAGCATTTT.